Listed here are 8 T cell receptor beta chains from one sample, sequenced in a study of T cell responses to AZD1222 COVID-19 vaccine. Method: immunoSEQ multiplex PCR; TCRdb's copy keeps in-frame clones and lacks some. The table records tens of thousands of clones, approximately 90% of them present only once. The sequencing here drew on peripheral blood, taken on day 0 of MenACWY control vaccination. These receptor sequences come from an adult in good health.

The chain joins TRBV6-5 to TRBJ1-1, with D unresolved. The V gene lost 2 bases and the J gene lost 1 base, with 8 bases spanning the gap. The CDR3 runs to 14 residues. Looked up from germline, CDR1 is MNHEY and CDR2 is SVGAGI. CDR3 bases: TGTGCCAGCAGTTACGCCCCAACGAACACTGAAGCTTTCTTT. Its translation is CASSYAPTNTEAFF.

The gene calls are TRBV28 and TRBJ2-3, with TRBD2 identical over 15 bases. V gave up 4 bases and J gave up 6 bases; unmatched junction bases: 2. The germline V gene encodes CDR1 MDHEN and CDR2 SYDVKM. This CDR3 is built from 15 residues. The CDR3 loop is CASSYGLAGGDTQYF. The CDR3, as DNA: TGTGCCAGCAGTTACGGACTAGCGGGAGGGGATACGCAGTATTTT.

This clone showed up just once. V usage is TRBV6-1 and J usage is TRBJ1-5; tentatively, D is TRBD1 (6 bases). The CDR3 covers 15 residues. V was shortened by 3 bases and J by 1 base, with 10 bases between the two germline ends. Germline V gene sequence: CDR1 MNHNS, CDR2 SASEGT. CDR3 sequence: CASSDGGLSNQPQHF. For the CDR3, the DNA is TGTGCCAGCAGTGATGGGGGCTTGAGCAATCAGCCCCAGCATTTT.

CDR3 DNA sequence: TGTGCCAGCAGCATGACGGGGCGGGAGACCCAGTACTTC. This sequence encodes CASSMTGRETQYF. The chain is built from TRBV7-9 and TRBJ2-5; D assignment may be TRBD1 or TRBD2 (5 bases each). V lost 5 bases, J lost 5 bases, and 12 bases lay in between. Germline CDR1 is SEHNR and CDR2 is FQNEAQ (reference sequence). The CDR3 runs to 13 residues. The entire variable domain, with the rest obtained from reference TRBV7-9 and TRBJ2-5, is as follows: DTGVSQNPRHKITKRGQNVTFRCDPISEHNRLYWYRQTLGQGPEFLTYFQNEAQLEKSRLLSDRFSAERPKGSFSTLEIQRTEQGDSAMYLCASSMTGRETQYFGPGTRLLVL.

About this clone itself: Relative to the germline gene, one junction end is altered; a read error may explain this. The chain uses TRBV7-7 and TRBJ2-7, with TRBD1 matching over 7 bases. In germline, CDR1 is SSHAT, CDR2 FNYEAQ (reference sequence). The CDR3 totals 15 residues. The CDR3 spells CASSLETGPTYEQYF. CDR3 sequence (DNA): TGTGCTAGCAGCTTAGAGACAGGGCCCACCTACGAGCAGTACTTC.

The chain couples TRBV27 to TRBJ1-1; possibly TRBD1 for D (5 bases). CDR1 and CDR2 from the germline V gene are MNHEY and SMNVEV (reference sequence). Deletions cut 6 bases from V and 6 bases from J, with 14 bases between. The CDR3 extends over 13 amino acids. CDR3 residues: CASSPEWGAEAFF. DNA of the CDR3: TGTGCCAGCAGCCCGGAGTGGGGGGCTGAAGCTTTCTTT.

The rearrangement links TRBV7-2 to TRBJ2-7; D is uncertain. The germline V gene encodes CDR1 SGHTA and CDR2 FQGNSA. This CDR3 has 15 residues. V lost 2 bases, J lost 6 bases, and 17 bases lay in between. The CDR3 region is CASSLKIQPWGEQYF. The CDR3 region has the DNA TGTGCCAGCAGCTTAAAAATCCAGCCCTGGGGCGAGCAGTACTTC.

The chain recombines TRBV5-1 with TRBJ1-4; D uncertain. There are 14 residues in the CDR3. V lost 1 base and J 5 bases, leaving 9 bases between the germline ends. Germline CDR1 SGHRS, CDR2 YFSETQ. The CDR3 DNA sequence: TGCGCCAGCAGCTTGTTGACCATCAATGAAAAACTGTTTTTT. Amino acids: CASSLLTINEKLFF.